This TCR beta chain is drawn from a study of cytomegalovirus exposure and HLA in healthy donors. Whole-study context: A later analysis reported the same platform for the 100 to 150 validation repertoires and the approximately 700 first-cohort repertoires. General study points: Rarity held for most TCR sequences, but there were some public TCRs that occurred in many donors. Investigators reported 164 TCR beta chains as tied to cytomegalovirus.

Here immunoSEQ multiplex PCR was the method, and the copy in TCRdb shows in-frame clones only, minus some. The sample yields about 160,000 clones, approximately 87% seen once. Details on this clone: Its antigen is not identified.

This TCR was recovered from a woman aged 25-40 years in good health and CMV-seronegative. The sample consisted of PBMCs.

This CDR3 is CASSLTGTRIQAFF. The DNA for the CDR3 is TGTGCCAGCAGCTTAACCGGGACACGGATCCAAGCTTTCTTT. The chain employs TRBV13 and TRBJ1-1; TRBD1 might be the D (6 bases). The CDR3 spans 14 residues. Germline V lookup: CDR1 PRHDT, CDR2 FYEKMQ (reference sequence). The germline V and J ends were trimmed by 2 bases and 9 bases, with 16 bases remaining between them.